One TCR beta chain is described in this entry. CDR3 length: 16 amino acids. Germline V gives CDR1 SGHKS, CDR2 YYEKEE (reference sequence). V shed 2 bases, J shed 4 bases, and the junction held 9 bases outside the gene matches. The sample originates from a study of control samples from healthy donors and cancer patients. Data came from immunoSEQ multiplex PCR; TCRdb stores just in-frame clones and leaves some out. Of some 100,000 clones listed, 79% were seen once; the top ten hold roughly a tenth. The receptor was isolated from a woman aged 25 to 39 in good health. What was sequenced was blood. The chain links TRBV5-5 to TRBJ1-2; 9 nucleotides line up with TRBD1. For the CDR3, the DNA is TGTGCCAGCAGCTTAGCACCGGGACAGGGTGCCTATGGCTACACCTTC. Protein: CASSLAPGQGAYGYTF. Variable domain in full (rest from reference TRBV5-5 and TRBJ1-2): DAGVTQSPTHLIKTRGQQVTLRCSPISGHKSVSWYQQVLGQGPQFIFQYYEKEERGRGNFPDRFSARQFPNYSSELNVNALLLGDSALYLCASSLAPGQGAYGYTFGSGTRLTVV.